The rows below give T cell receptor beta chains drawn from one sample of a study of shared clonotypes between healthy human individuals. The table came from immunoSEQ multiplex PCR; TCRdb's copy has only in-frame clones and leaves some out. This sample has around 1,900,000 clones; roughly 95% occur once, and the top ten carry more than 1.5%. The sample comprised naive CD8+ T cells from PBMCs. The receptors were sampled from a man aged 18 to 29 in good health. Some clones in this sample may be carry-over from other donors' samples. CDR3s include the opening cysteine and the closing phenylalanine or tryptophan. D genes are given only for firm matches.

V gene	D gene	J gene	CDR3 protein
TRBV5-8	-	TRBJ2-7	CASSPRGYEQYF
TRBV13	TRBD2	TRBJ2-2	CASSPKRGRGELFF
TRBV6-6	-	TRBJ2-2	CASTGTGELFF
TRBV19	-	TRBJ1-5	CASTIPGPRGSSGPQHF
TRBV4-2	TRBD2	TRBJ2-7	CASSQEAGSSYEQYF
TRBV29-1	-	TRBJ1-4	CSVPGGGRNEKLFF
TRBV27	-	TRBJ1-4	CASSRPGSEKLFF
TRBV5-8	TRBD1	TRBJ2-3	CASSLGQGANTQYF
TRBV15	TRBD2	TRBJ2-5	CATSRDRSGRGETQYF
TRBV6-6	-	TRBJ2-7	CASSYSAYEQYF
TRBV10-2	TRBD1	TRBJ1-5	CATSDRGLGGQPQHF
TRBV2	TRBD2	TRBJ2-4	CASSDGTSGMKLAKNIQYF
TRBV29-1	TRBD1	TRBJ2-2	CSVYRGNTGELFF
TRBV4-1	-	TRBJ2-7	CASSQGPLSSGPGSGQYF
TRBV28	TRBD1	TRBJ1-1	CASSLRAGGLGTEAFF
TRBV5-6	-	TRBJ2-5	CTSSLASGPETQYF
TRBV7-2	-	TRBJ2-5	CASSLNRGFQETQYF
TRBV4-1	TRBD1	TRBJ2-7	CASSQRQGAGSYEQYF
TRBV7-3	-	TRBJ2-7	CASSSHPGYEQYF
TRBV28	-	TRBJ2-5	CASSLRGTDQETQYF
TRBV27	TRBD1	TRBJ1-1	CASRFTGGTEAFF
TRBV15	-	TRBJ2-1	CATSRGWNNEQFF
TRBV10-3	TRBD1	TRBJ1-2	CAITWDRGNYGYTF
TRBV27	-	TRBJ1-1	CASSPSRGFTEAFF
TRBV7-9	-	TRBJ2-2	CASAAWRLEGRTGELFF
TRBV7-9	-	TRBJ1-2	CASSSTTDRVGYTF
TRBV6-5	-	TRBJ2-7	CASRSTYEQYF
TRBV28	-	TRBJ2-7	CASSFGEGRYEQYF
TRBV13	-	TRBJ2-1	CASSFEGGYNEQFF
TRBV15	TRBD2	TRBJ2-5	CATGLSVLREGPAETQYF
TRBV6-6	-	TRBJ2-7	CASSYPFRGFEQYF
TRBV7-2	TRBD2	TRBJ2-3	CASSLGLAGGLADTQYF
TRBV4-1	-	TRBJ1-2	CASSHPWWGSRDYGYTF
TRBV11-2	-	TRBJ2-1	CASSFSSVEQFF
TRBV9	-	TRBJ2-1	CASSASGTAAGEQFF
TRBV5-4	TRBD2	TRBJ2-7	CASSPGGQGEYEQYF
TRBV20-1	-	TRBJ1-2	CSARDHRLDTF
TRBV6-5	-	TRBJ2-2	CASSYSWGSGELFF
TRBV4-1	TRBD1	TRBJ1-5	CASSPGTGNQPQHF
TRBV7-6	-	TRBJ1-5	CASSLAHSNQPQHF
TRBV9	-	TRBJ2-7	CASSPSLGGYEQYF
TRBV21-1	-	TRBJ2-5	CASASTSVETQYF
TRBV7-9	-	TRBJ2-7	CASSLPDSFSYEQYF
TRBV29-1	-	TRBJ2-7	CSVETGTYEQYF
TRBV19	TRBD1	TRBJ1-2	CASSMGTGLAYGYTF
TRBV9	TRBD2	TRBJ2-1	CASSERLADEQFF
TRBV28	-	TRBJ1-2	CASSLSGYDYGYTF
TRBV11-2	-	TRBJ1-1	CASSQTRAGTEAFF
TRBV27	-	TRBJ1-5	CASSVIQSNQPQHF
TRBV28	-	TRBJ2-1	CASSLADLMAYNEQFF